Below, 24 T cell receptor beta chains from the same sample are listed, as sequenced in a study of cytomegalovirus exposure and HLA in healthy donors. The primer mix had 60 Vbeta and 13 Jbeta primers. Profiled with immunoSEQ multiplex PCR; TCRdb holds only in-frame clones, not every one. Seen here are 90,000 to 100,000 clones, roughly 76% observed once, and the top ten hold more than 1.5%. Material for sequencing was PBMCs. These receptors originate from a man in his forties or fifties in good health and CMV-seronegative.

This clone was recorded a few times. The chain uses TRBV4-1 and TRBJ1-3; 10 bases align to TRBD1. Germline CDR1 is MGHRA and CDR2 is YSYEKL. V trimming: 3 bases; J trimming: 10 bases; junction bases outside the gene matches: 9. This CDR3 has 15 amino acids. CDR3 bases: TGCGCCAGCAGCCAGGCCGGGACAGGGGCCTCGACCATATATTTT. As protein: CASSQAGTGASTIYF.

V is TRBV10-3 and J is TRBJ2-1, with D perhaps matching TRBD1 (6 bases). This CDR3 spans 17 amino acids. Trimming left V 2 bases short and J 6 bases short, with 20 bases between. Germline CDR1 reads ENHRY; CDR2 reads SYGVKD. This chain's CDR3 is CAISERDGTNGVNEQFF. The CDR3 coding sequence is TGTGCCATCAGTGAGCGCGACGGGACAAACGGGGTCAATGAGCAGTTCTTC.

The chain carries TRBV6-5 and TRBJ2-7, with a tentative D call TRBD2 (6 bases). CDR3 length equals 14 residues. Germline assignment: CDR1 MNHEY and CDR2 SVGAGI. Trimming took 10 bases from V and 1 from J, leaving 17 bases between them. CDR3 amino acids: CATHGSWPSYEQYF. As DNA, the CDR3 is TGTGCCACACACGGGAGTTGGCCATCCTACGAGCAGTACTTC.

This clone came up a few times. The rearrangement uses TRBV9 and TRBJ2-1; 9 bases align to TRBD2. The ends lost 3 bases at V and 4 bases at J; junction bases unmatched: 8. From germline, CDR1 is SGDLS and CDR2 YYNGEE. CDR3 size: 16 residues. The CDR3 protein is CASSGLSGSGYNEQFF. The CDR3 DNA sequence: TGTGCCAGCAGCGGACTTAGCGGGAGTGGGTACAATGAGCAGTTCTTC.

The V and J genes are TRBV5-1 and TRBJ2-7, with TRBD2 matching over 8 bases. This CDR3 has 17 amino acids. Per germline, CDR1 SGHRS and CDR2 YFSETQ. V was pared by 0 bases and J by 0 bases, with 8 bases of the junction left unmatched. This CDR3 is CASSLEAGREVSYEQYF. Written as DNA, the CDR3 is TGCGCCAGCAGCTTGGAAGCCGGGAGGGAGGTCTCCTACGAGCAGTACTTC.

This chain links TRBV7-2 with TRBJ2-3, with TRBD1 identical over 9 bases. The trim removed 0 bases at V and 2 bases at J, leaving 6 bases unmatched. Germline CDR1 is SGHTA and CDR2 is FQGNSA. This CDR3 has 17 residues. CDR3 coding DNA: TGTGCCAGCAGCTTAGCACCGGGACAGGGAACCACAGATACGCAGTATTTT. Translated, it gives CASSLAPGQGTTDTQYF.

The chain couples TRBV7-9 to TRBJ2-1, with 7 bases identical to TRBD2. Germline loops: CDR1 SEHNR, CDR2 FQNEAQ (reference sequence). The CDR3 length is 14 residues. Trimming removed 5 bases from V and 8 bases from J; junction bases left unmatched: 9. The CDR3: CASSLGTILDEQFF. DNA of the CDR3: TGTGCCAGCAGCCTCGGGACTATCCTAGATGAGCAGTTCTTC.

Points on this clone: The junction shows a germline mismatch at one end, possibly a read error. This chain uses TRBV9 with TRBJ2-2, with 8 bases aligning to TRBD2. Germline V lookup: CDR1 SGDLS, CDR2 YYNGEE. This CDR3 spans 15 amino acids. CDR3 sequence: CANSTSGANTGELFF. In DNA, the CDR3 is TGTGCCAACAGCACTAGCGGAGCGAACACCGGGGAGCTGTTTTTT.

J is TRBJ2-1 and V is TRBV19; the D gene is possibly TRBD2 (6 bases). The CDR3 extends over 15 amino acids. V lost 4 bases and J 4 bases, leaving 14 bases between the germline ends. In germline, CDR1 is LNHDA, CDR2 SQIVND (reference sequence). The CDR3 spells CASSRFGGTYNEQFF. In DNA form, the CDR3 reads TGTGCCAGTAGTAGATTTGGCGGGACTTACAATGAGCAGTTCTTC. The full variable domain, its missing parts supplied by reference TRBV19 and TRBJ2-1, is DGGITQSPKYLFRKEGQNVTLSCEQNLNHDAMYWYRQDPGQGLRLIYYSQIVNDFQKGDIAEGYSVSREKKESFPLTVTSAQKNPTAFYLCASSRFGGTYNEQFFGPGTRLTVL.

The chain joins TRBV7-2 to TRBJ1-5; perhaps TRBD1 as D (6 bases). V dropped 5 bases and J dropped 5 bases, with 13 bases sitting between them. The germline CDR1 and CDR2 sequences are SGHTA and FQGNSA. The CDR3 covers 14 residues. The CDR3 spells CASSQYRADQPQHF. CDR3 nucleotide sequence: TGTGCCAGCAGCCAATACAGGGCTGATCAGCCCCAGCATTTT.

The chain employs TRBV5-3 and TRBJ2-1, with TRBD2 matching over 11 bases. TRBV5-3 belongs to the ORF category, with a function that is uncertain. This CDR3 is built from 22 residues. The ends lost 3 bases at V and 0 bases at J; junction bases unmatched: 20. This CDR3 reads CARSWYLLPGLADTCSYNEQFF. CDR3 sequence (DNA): TGTGCCAGAAGCTGGTACTTACTTCCGGGACTAGCGGATACTTGCTCCTACAATGAGCAGTTCTTC.

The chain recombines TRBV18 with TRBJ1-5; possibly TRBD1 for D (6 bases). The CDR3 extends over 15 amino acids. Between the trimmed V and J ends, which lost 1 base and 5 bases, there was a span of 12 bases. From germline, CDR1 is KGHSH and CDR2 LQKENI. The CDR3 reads CASSPRGGADQPQHF. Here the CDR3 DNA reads TGTGCCAGCTCACCACGGGGGGGGGCTGATCAGCCCCAGCATTTT.

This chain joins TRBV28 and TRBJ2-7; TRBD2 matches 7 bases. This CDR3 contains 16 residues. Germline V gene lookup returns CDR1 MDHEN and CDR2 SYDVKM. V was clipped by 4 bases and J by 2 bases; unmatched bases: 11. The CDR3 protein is CASSSLAAVVTYEQYF. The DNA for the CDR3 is TGTGCCAGCAGTTCCCTAGCGGCAGTGGTGACCTACGAGCAGTACTTC. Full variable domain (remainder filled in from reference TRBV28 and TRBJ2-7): DVKVTQSSRYLVKRTGEKVFLECVQDMDHENMFWYRQDPGLGLRLIYFSYDVKMKEKGDIPEGYSVSREKKERFSLILESASTNQTSMYLCASSSLAAVVTYEQYFGPGTRLTVT.

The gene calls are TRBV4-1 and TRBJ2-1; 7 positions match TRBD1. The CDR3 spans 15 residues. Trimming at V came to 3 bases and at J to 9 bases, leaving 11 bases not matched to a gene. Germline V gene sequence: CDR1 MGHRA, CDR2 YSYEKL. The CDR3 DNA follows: TGCGCCAGCAGCCACCCAAAGGGGGCATCTGGTGAGCAGTTCTTC. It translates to CASSHPKGASGEQFF.

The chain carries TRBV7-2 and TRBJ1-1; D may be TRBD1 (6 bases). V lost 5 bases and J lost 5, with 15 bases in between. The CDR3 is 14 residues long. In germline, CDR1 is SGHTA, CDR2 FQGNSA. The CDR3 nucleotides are TGTGCCAGCAGCGTGGCCAGGGGAGAAACTGAAGCTTTCTTT. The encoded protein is CASSVARGETEAFF.

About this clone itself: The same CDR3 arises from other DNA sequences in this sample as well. CDR3 bases: TGTGCCATCAGTGAGTCGGGACAGGGGGTGAACACTGAAGCTTTCTTT. Translated, it gives CAISESGQGVNTEAFF. This chain joins TRBV10-3 and TRBJ1-1; 11 nucleotides line up with TRBD1. Germline loops: CDR1 ENHRY, CDR2 SYGVKD. Trimming took 0 bases from V and 0 from J; bases not matched to a gene: 0. This CDR3 has 16 amino acids.

This chain's CDR3 is CASSFGLAYEQYF. The CDR3 DNA follows: TGCGCCAGCAGCTTCGGACTAGCGTACGAGCAGTACTTC. The J gene is TRBJ2-7, the V gene TRBV5-1; TRBD2 matches 9 bases. This CDR3 has 13 residues. Trimming cost V 2 bases and J 4 bases; bases outside gene matches: 1. Germline assignment: CDR1 SGHRS and CDR2 YFSETQ.

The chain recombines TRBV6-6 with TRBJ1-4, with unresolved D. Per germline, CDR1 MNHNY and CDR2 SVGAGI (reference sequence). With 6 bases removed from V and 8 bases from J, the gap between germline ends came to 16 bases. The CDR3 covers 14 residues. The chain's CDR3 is CASSSGRSSEKLFF. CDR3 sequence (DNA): TGTGCCAGCAGCTCCGGTCGATCTAGCGAAAAACTGTTTTTT.

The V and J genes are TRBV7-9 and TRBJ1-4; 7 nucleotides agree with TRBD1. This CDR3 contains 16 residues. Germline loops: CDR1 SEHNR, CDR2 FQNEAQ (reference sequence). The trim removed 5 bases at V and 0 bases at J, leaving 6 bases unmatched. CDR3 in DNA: TGTGCCAGCAGCCACTTCGACAGGGCAACTAATGAAAAACTGTTTTTT. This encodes CASSHFDRATNEKLFF.

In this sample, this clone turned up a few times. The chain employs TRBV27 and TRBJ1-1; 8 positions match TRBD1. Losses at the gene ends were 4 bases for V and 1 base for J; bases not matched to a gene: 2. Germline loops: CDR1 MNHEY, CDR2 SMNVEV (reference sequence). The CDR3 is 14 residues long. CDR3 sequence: CASSWTGTNTEAFF. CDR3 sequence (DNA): TGTGCCAGCAGTTGGACAGGGACGAACACTGAAGCTTTCTTT.

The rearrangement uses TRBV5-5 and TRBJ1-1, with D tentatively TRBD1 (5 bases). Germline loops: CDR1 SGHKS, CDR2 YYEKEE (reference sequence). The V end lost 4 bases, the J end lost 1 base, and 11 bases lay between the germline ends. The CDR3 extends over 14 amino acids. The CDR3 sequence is CASSLSGQNTEAFF. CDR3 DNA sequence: TGTGCCAGCAGCCTATCAGGGCAGAACACTGAAGCTTTCTTT.

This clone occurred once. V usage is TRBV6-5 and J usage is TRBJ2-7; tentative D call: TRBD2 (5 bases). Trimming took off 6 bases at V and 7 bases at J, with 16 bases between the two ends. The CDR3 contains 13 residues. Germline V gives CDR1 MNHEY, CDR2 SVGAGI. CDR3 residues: CASRRSYRGEQYF. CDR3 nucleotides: TGTGCCAGCAGGCGGAGTTACCGGGGAGAGCAGTACTTC.

The CDR3 sequence is CASRTSGSSTDTQYF. The CDR3 DNA sequence: TGTGCCAGCCGTACTAGCGGGAGTAGCACAGATACGCAGTATTTT. V usage is TRBV6-5 and J usage is TRBJ2-3, with 11 bases fitting TRBD2. The CDR3 covers 15 residues. V trimming: 8 bases; J trimming: 0 bases; junction bases outside the gene matches: 4. Per germline, CDR1 MNHEY and CDR2 SVGAGI.

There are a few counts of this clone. The CDR3 loop reads CASSPGTGRYTGELFF. The CDR3 coding sequence is TGTGCCAGCAGTCCAGGGACAGGGAGGTACACCGGGGAGCTGTTTTTT. This chain joins TRBV27 and TRBJ2-2; 9 bases fit TRBD1. V gave up 5 bases and J gave up 3 bases; unmatched junction bases: 7. The germline CDR1 and CDR2 sequences are MNHEY and SMNVEV (reference sequence). This CDR3 spans 16 amino acids.